This paragraph reports one TCR beta chain. The specificity of this receptor is unknown. It has no much larger one-base neighbor in the sample; base qualities were not kept. The sample is drawn from a study of cytomegalovirus exposure and HLA in healthy donors (dated by TCRdb to about 2017). Regarding the research as a whole: An earlier analysis of fewer than 750 of the donors reported 250 to 350 Gb of sequence data and around 100 million unique TCR beta sequences obtained from approximately 180 million T cells. The study profiled the T cell repertoires of about 640 subjects by immunosequencing and related them to cytomegalovirus serostatus. The study was designed to test whether signatures of past pathogen exposure could be identified by cataloging public T cell receptors. Every discovery cohort repertoire had been produced on one sequencing platform. Approximately 310 gigabases of sequencing data and approximately 85 million unique TCR sequences were included in an early release covering 550 to 650 HLA-typed donors. Across about 370 genotyped donors of the cohort, an average of roughly 250,000 unique TCR beta nucleotide sequences per donor were sequenced, and 15% to 20% of those sequences were non-productive. To predict cytomegalovirus infection status, the study combined high-throughput TCR immunosequencing, statistical association of individual TCRs with disease status, and machine learning. A handful of DR-DQ haplotypes were treated as single units for association and clustering because of strong linkage in the cohort. Of the 300 to 450 genotyped donors, over 65% fell in the genetic ancestry cluster associated with self-reported Caucasian donors. A separate validation cohort of approximately 120 different subjects was used in addition to the roughly 670-subject first cohort. In a later genetic analysis, genome-wide SNP genotypes for about three fifths of the 666 donors were used, and that subset was treated as a discovery cohort. To decide whether each TCR beta V gene segment behaved as functional or pseudogenic, an earlier analysis of approximately 600 of the donors relied on high-throughput TCR beta sequencing. Donor age, sex, ethnicity and CMV serostatus were collected together with the repertoire data. HLA typing covered class I and class II loci at four-digit resolution. The later analysis used no new phenotypic data to find candidate immune exposures, relying instead on TCR beta sequences and their occurrence across donors. The number of typed donors differed by locus: about 620-640 for A, B, C, DRB1 and DQB1; 522 for DQA1; fewer than 610 for DPA1; and 400 to 480 for DPB1. A later analysis re-analyzed previously published TCR beta repertoires from approximately 700 donors and added high-resolution HLA genotyping to study TCR occurrence patterns. Broad study findings and their caveats: Correlated functional status among segregating V segments might reflect linkage disequilibrium, but an unknown experimental factor could not be ruled out. V-gene and J-gene trimming of TCR beta chains was associated with a missense DCLRE1C variant in a later genetic analysis, and the association was replicated in an independent cohort. In an earlier analysis of over 550 of the donors, most TCR beta V segments were observed in productive rearrangements about 90% or about 30% of the time, broadly matching IMGT annotations. Compared with equally common non-associated chains, HLA-associated TCR beta chains in a later analysis were more clonally expanded and had lower generation probabilities. Only TCR beta chains were sequenced in this cohort, and the absence of alpha or paired-chain data limited detectable features. CMV serostatus was the only immune exposure information available for the cohort. In both the original and validation cohorts, the classifier was reported to diagnose cytomegalovirus status with high specificity and sensitivity. Because HLA typing was missing for some donors at each locus, association tests included only the typed subset. Several of the top co-occurrence clusters appeared to be linked to parvovirus B19, influenza, CMV and Epstein-Barr virus, according to a later analysis. Most TCR sequences were observed very rarely across donors, whereas some public TCRs were present in many individuals. According to a later genetic analysis, donors in an Asian-associated ancestry cluster had fewer N-insertions in productive TCRs than the approximately 670-donor mean. It was suggested by the authors that the approach could potentially be generalized to other disease states and immunological phenotypes. Three of the identified cytomegalovirus-associated TCR beta chains were confirmed in vitro to be specific for cytomegalovirus antigens. Some IMGT-functional V segments, including TRBV6-2 and TRBV6-3, could not be told apart with the 87-base-pair reads, so those segments were excluded. At a false discovery rate of 0.05, a later analysis linked 16,000 or so TCR beta sequences to specific HLA alleles. A cluster of highly shared sequence variants was judged likely to represent a technical artifact of the sequencing pipeline. Because counts were too low, seventeen rarely observed V segments, including chromosome 9 orphons, were excluded from the earlier analysis of under 650 of the donors. In a later analysis, TCR association rates were found to vary across HLA loci, with the most associated TCRs seen for DRB1 alleles and the fewest for HLA-C alleles. In a later analysis, most CMV-associated TCR beta chains were found to appear HLA-restricted, with HLA associations seemingly driven largely by CMV exposure. A further reported finding was that TCR beta sequences accurately predicted the HLA-A and HLA-B alleles for most subjects in the first cohort. Assigning TCR associations to individual alleles was difficult when HLA alleles, especially DR and DQ, strongly co-occurred. A total of 164 TCR beta chains were listed by the study as associated with cytomegalovirus. Sequencing depth was assumed to be roughly uniform across donors in the presence/absence analyses, though that assumption may not hold.

Library preparation used the immunoSEQ multiplex PCR assay. For the multiplex PCR, a mixture combining 60 forward primers for TCR Vbeta segments and 13 reverse primers for TCR Jbeta segments was used. The CDR3 region of rearranged TCR beta genes was amplified from genomic DNA with a multiplex PCR assay. The amplified TCR beta libraries were sequenced on the Illumina HiSeq System as 87-base-pair reads. The authors' analysis ran thus. Across the 670 or so repertoires, a later analysis counted 80 million or so unique TCR beta chains, roughly 11 million of which were shared by at least two donors. A nearest-neighbor algorithm error-corrected the raw reads and collapsed the reads into unique sequences, merging closely related sequences to remove PCR and sequencing errors. Alignment of CDR3 sequences to IMGT reference sequences was used to assign V, D and J gene segments. For a sequence to be retained, at least a six-nucleotide match to both a V gene segment and a J gene segment was required. Rearrangements were classified as productive when the CDR3 lacked stop codons and remained in frame with V and J, and all other rearrangements were classified as non-productive. Following IMGT convention, CDR3 was defined as the stretch from the second conserved V-encoded cysteine to the conserved J-encoded phenylalanine. Sequences without an unambiguous match to a single V gene segment were excluded from the earlier analysis of about 640 of the donors. In an earlier analysis of approximately 590 of the donors, V segments were called functional above 56.7% productive rearrangements and were called segregating when the between-donor standard deviation exceeded 5%. A statistical classification framework was developed to diagnose cytomegalovirus status using the catalog of TCR beta chain sequences. V and J gene assignment, in a later analysis, came from comparing TCR nucleotide sequences with IMGT/GENE-DB human TR gene sequences. In a later analysis, CDR3 sequences and most-parsimonious VDJ recombination scenarios were assigned using the TCRdist pipeline. In a later analysis, each TCR beta chain was defined by its CDR3 amino acid sequence together with its V-gene family, and reads lacking a unique V-gene family were excluded. A later analysis removed roughly 590 highly shared, low-generation-probability nucleotide sequences to deal with suspected cross-contamination and a sequencing artifact. In a later analysis, a clonal expansion index was calculated for each public chain from normalized within-repertoire ranks of inferred template counts. In a later analysis, generation probabilities were computed using a VDJ recombination model fitted to out-of-frame rearrangements, and the results were checked against IGoR. A later analysis scored TCR-TCR, TCR-HLA and TCR-CMV co-occurrence with hypergeometric tests, applying a repertoire-size bias correction to TCR pairs. A later analysis estimated false discovery rates by permuting HLA or CMV assignments 20 times. A later analysis grouped co-occurring TCRs with DBSCAN, adding TCRdist sequence similarity when clustering within HLA-allele-positive subsets. For co-occurrence clustering, repertoires with fewer than 30,000 or more than 120,000 public chains were excluded, along with roughly five repertoires with anomalous nucleotide sharing. This is the immuneACCESS table as TCRdb keeps it, with only in-frame sequences that have V and J called. A part of the clones is gone; compared with another copy, unresolved V genes explain less than half, and the rest is unexplained. D and trimming come from the DNA, and the V and J calls and clone size come from that table. In all, the sample holds around 120,000 clones, and 70% to 85% of those were seen once. The ten largest make up 3.5% to 4% of the sample.

The cohort comprised 550 to 700 healthy bone marrow donors. At the time of sampling, all cohort members were nominally healthy, though unrecorded immune exposures were likely present. CMV serostatus was recorded as positive for roughly 300 and negative for 352 of the 666 cohort members, whereas no CMV serostatus was recorded for the donor in question. A peripheral blood sample was collected from each donor, and TCR beta sequencing was performed on peripheral blood mononuclear cells. Genomic DNA was extracted from the blood cell samples with the Qiagen DNeasy Blood Extraction Kit. From V the trimming removes 6 bases and from J it removes 3 bases, while the gene matches leave 7 bases of the junction unaccounted for. CDR1 and CDR2, per the germline V gene, are SNHLY and FYNNEI. The CDR3 spans 15 residues, from the cysteine through the phenylalanine. The CDR3 DNA has 45 bases and is translated from base 1.

The sequence was obtained from a human donor in good health. The sample comprised PBMCs. The chain is encoded by TRBV2 joined to TRBJ2-3; 9 bases in the middle match TRBD1. The DNA sequence is TGTGCCAGCAGAGGACAGGGGATGAGGACAGATACGCAGTATTTT. This sequence encodes CASRGQGMRTDTQYF.